In this sample, the clone carrying this TCR beta chain is medium-sized. The data belong to a study of blood T cell repertoires in COVID-19. Study information: Samples came from the United States, Italy and Spain, spanning acute and convalescent COVID-19.

From germline, CDR1 is SGHVS and CDR2 FQNEAQ. V lost 0 bases, J lost 1 base, and 7 bases stayed unmatched. CDR3 length equals 19 residues. Under the authors' procedure: The authors estimated nucleated cell counts from reference gene primer amplification. Here immunoSEQ multiplex PCR was the method, and the copy in TCRdb shows in-frame clones only, minus some. V and J calls and clone size follow that table, whereas D and trimming were derived from the DNA. Of about 120,000 clones listed, just under 85% are singletons. The receptor's source is a man between 70 and 80 years old with active or convalescent COVID-19. The source material was peripheral blood. The gene calls are TRBV7-8 and TRBJ2-7, with 15 bases identical to TRBD2. The CDR3 sequence: CASSLAWTSGGAVSYEQYF. The DNA of the CDR3 is TGTGCCAGCAGCTTAGCTTGGACTAGCGGGGGGGCCGTTTCCTACGAGCAGTACTTC.